The TCR beta chain under discussion was sequenced for a study of cytomegalovirus exposure and HLA in healthy donors. Study-level points and caveats: Among the most significant clusters, several appeared linked to common viral pathogens in a later analysis. Per a prior analysis, the majority of TCR beta V segments were productive roughly 87% or roughly 30% of the time. The later analysis indicated that the majority of CMV-associated TCR beta chains appeared HLA-restricted.

About this clone: Antigen unknown.

When sampled, the donors appeared nominally healthy, though they likely had unrecorded immune exposures. CDR1 and CDR2 from the germline V gene are MNHEY and SMNVEV (reference sequence). The CDR3 covers 14 residues. Deletions cut 1 base from V and 1 base from J, with 7 bases between. Primers: 60 Vbeta forward and 13 Jbeta reverse. Generated by immunoSEQ multiplex PCR, the TCRdb table keeps only in-frame clones and is missing some. Of about 120,000 clones in the sample, more than 60% were seen once. The sequencing sample was made of PBMCs. This chain joins TRBV27 and TRBJ1-1; D is undetermined. The clonotype was recovered from a woman between 35 and 50 years old in good health and CMV-seropositive. This CDR3 reads CASSLFRGNTEAFF. The CDR3 DNA follows: TGTGCCAGCAGTTTATTTCGGGGGAACACTGAAGCTTTCTTT.